This TCR beta chain was sequenced in a study of shared clonotypes between healthy human individuals. Naive-designated CD8 cells lacked CD45RO, were positively enriched for CCR7, and omitted terminally differentiated effector memory CD45RA+ cells. The table came from immunoSEQ multiplex PCR; TCRdb's copy has only in-frame clones and leaves some out. The table shows around 700,000 clones, with roughly nine tenths occurring only once. Trimming removed 2 bases from V and 6 bases from J; junction bases left unmatched: 3. The CDR3 totals 14 residues. The germline V gene has CDR1 MNHNY and CDR2 SVGAGI (reference sequence).

Sequencing used naive CD8+ T cells sorted from blood. This chain connects TRBV6-6 to TRBJ1-4, with 7 bases identical to TRBD1. The receptor comes from a young man in good health. For the CDR3, the DNA is TGTGCCAGCAGTTACCAGGGGGGAGATGAAAAACTGTTTTTT. Its protein product is CASSYQGGDEKLFF.